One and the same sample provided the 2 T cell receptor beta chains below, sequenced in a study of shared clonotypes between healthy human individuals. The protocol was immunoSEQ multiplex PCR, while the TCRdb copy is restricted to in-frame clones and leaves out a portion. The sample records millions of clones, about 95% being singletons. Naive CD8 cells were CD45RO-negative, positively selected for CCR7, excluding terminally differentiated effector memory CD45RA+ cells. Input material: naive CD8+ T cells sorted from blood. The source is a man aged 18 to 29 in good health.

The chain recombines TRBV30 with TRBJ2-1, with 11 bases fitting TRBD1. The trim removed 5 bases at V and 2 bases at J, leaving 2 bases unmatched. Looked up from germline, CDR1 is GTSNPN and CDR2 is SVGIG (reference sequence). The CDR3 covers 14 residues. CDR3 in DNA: TGTGCCTGGGCGGGACAGGGGGCCTACAATGAGCAGTTCTTC. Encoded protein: CAWAGQGAYNEQFF.

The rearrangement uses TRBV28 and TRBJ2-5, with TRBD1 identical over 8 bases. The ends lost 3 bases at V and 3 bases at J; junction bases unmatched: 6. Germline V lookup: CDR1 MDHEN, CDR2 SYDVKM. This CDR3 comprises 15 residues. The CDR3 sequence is CASSFQGAEKETQYF. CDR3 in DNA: TGTGCCAGCAGTTTCCAGGGGGCAGAAAAAGAGACCCAGTACTTC.